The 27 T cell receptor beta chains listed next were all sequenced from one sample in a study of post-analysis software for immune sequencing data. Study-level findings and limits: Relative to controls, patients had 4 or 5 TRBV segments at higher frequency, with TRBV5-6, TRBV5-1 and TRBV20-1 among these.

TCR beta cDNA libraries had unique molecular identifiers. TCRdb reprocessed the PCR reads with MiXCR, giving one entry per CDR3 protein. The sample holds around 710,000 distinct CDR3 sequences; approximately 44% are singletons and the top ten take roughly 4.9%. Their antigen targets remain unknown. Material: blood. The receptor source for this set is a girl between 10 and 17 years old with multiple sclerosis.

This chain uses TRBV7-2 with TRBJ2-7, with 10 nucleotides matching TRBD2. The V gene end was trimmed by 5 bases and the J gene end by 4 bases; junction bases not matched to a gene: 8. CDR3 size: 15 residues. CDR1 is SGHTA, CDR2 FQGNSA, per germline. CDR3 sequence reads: CASSRTSGNQYEQYF. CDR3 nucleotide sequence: TGTGCCAGCAGCCGCACTAGCGGGAACCAGTACGAGCAGTACTTC.

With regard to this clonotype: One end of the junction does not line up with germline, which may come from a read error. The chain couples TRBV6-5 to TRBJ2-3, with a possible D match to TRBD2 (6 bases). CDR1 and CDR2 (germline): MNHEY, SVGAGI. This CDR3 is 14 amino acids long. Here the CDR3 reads CASSYSIWGDMQYF. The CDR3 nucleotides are TGTGCCAGCAGTTACTCGATATGGGGGGATATGCAGTATTTT.

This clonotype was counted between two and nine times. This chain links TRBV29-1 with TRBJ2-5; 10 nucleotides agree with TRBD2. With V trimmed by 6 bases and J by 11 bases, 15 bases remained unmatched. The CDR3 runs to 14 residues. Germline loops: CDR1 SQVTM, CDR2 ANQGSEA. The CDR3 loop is CSVQIAGGSGEQYF. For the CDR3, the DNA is TGCAGCGTCCAAATAGCGGGAGGTTCTGGGGAGCAGTACTTC. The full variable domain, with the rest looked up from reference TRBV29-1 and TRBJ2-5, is SAVISQKPSRDICQRGTSLTIQCQVDSQVTMMFWYRQQPGQSLTLIATANQGSEATYESGFVIDKFPISRPNLTFSTLTVSNMSPEDSSIYLCSVQIAGGSGEQYFGPGTRLLVL.

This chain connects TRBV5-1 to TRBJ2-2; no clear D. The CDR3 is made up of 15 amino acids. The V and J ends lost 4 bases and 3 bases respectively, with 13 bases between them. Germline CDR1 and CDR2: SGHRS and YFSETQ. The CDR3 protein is CASSKAQDYTGELFF. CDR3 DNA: TGCGCCAGCAGCAAGGCTCAGGATTACACCGGGGAGCTGTTTTTT. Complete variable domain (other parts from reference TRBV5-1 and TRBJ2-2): KAGVTQTPRYLIKTRGQQVTLSCSPISGHRSVSWYQQTPGQGLQFLFEYFSETQRNKGNFPGRFSGRQFSNSRSEMNVSTLELGDSALYLCASSKAQDYTGELFFGEGSRLTVL.

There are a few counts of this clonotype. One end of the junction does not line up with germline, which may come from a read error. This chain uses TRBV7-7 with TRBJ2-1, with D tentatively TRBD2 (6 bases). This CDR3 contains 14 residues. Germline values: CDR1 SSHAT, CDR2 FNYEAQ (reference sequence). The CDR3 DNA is TGTGCTAGCAGCTTAGGGACTGAGGTGGGTGAGCAGTTCTTC. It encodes CASSLGTEVGEQFF.

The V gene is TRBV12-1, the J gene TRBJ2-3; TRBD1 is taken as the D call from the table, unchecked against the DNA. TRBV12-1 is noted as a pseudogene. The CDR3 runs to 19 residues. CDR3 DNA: TGTGCCAGCAGCTTTGAACACGGGGACCAACAGGGGTCGACCCTTCGCGAGTATTTT. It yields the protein CASSFEHGDQQGSTLREYF.

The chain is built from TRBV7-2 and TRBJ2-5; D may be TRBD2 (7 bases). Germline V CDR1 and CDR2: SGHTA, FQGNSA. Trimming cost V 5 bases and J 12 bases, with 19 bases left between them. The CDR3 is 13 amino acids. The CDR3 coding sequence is TGTGCCAGCAGCCAAGCGAGGGGGGGGAATAAGTACTTC. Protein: CASSQARGGNKYF.

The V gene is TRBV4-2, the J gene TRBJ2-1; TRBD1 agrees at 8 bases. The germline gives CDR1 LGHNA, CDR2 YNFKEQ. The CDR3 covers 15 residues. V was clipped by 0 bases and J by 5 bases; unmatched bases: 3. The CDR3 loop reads CASSQDHRGDNEQFF. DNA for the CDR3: TGTGCCAGCAGCCAAGACCACAGGGGGGACAATGAGCAGTTCTTC.

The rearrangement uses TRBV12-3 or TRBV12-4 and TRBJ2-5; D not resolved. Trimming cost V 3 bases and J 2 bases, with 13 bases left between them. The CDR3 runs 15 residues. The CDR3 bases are TGTGCCAGCAGTTTTTCGAGAGGTGGTCAAGAGACCCAGTACTTC. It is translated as CASSFSRGGQETQYF.

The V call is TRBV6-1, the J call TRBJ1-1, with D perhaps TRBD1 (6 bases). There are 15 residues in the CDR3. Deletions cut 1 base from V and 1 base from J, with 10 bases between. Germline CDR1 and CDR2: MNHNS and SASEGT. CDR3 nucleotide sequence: TGTGCCAGCAGTGAAGTAGAACAGGGGAACACTGAAGCTTTCTTT. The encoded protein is CASSEVEQGNTEAFF.

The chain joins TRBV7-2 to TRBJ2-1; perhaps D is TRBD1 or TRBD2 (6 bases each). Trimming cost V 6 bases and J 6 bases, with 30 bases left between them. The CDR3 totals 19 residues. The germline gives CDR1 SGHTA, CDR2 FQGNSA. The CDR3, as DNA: TGTGCCAGCAGATTTAGAGAGGAGGGGGATTGGGCTTCGATCAATGAGCAGTTCTTC. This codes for CASRFREEGDWASINEQFF.

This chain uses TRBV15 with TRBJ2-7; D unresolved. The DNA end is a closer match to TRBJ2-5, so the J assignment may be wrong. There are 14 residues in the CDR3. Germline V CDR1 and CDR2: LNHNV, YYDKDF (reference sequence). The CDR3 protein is CATSRDNPRQTQYF. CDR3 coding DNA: TGTGCCACCAGCAGAGATAACCCGAGGCAGACCCAGTACTTC.

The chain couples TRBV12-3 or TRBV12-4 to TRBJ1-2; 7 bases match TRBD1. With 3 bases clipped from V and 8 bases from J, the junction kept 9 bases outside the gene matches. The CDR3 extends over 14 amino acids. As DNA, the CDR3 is TGTGCCAGCAGTTTTATTCAGGGGGGACCGGGCTACACCTTC. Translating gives CASSFIQGGPGYTF.

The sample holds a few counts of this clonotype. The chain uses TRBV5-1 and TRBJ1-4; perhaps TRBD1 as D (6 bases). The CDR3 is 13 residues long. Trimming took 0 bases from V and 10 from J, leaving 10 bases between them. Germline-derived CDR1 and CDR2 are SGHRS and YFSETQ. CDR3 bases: TGCGCCAGCAGCTTGGCGGAAGGGGGAAAACTGTTTTTT. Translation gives CASSLAEGGKLFF.

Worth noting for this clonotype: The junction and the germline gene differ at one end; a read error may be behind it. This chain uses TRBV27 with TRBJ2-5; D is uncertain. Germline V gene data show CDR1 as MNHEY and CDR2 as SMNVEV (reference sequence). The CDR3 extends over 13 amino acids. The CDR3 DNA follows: TGTGCCGGCAGTTTGGCAAACCAAGAGACCCAGTACTTC. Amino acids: CAGSLANQETQYF.

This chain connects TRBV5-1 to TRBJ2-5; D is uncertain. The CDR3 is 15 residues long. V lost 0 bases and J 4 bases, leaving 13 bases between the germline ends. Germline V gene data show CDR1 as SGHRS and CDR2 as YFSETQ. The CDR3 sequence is CASSLVLQLRETQYF. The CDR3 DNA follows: TGCGCCAGCAGCTTGGTTCTCCAACTAAGAGAGACCCAGTACTTC.

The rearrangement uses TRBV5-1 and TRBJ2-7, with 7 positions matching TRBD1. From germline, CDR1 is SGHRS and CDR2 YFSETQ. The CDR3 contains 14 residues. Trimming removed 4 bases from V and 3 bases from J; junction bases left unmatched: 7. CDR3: CASSPRRDSYEQYF. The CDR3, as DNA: TGCGCCAGCAGCCCACGCCGGGACAGCTACGAGCAGTACTTC. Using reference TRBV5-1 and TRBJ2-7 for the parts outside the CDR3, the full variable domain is KAGVTQTPRYLIKTRGQQVTLSCSPISGHRSVSWYQQTPGQGLQFLFEYFSETQRNKGNFPGRFSGRQFSNSRSEMNVSTLELGDSALYLCASSPRRDSYEQYFGPGTRLTVT.

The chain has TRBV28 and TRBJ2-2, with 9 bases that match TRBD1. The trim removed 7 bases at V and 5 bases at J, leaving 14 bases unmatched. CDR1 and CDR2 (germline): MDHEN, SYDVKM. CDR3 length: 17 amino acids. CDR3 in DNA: TGTGCCAGCAAGGGTTCCCCGGGACAGGGAAATACCGGGGAGCTGTTTTTT. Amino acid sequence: CASKGSPGQGNTGELFF.

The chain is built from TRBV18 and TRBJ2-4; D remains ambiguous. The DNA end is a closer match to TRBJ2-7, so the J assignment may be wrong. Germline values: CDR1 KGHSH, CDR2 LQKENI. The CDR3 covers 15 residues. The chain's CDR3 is CASSSMLGYSDEQYF. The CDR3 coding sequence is TGTGCCAGCTCATCGATGCTGGGGTATTCTGACGAGCAGTACTTC.

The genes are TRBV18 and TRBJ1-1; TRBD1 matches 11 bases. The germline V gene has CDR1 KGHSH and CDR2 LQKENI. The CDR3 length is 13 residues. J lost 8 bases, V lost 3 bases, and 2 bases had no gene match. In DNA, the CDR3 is TGTGCCAGCTCACCCCGGACAGGGGGCGAAGCTTTCTTT. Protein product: CASSPRTGGEAFF.

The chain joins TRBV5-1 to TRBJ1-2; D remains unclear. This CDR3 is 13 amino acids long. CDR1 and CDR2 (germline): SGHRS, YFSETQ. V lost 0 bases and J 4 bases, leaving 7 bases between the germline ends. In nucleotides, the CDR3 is TGCGCCAGCAGCTTGGAGGAGGGCTATGGCTACACCTTC. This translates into CASSLEEGYGYTF.

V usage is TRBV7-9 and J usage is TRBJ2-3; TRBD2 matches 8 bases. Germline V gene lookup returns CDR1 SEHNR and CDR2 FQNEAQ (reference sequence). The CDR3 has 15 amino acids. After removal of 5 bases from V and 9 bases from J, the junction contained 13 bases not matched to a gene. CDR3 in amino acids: CASSGTGLGDRTQYF. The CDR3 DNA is TGTGCCAGCAGCGGAACGGGACTAGGGGACCGAACGCAGTATTTT.

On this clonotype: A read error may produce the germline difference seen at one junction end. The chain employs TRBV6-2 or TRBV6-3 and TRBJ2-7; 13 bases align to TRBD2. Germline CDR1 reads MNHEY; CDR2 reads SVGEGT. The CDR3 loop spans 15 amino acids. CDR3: CASSYPGLAGNEQYF. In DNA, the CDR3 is TGCGCCAGCAGTTACCCGGGACTAGCGGGAAACGAGCAGTACTTC.

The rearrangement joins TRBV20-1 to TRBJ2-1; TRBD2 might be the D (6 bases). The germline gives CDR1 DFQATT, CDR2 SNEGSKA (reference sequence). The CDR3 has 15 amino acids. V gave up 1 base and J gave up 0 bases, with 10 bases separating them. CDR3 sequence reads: CSARGRGNSYNEQFF. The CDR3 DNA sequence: TGCAGTGCTAGAGGGCGCGGGAACTCCTACAATGAGCAGTTCTTC.

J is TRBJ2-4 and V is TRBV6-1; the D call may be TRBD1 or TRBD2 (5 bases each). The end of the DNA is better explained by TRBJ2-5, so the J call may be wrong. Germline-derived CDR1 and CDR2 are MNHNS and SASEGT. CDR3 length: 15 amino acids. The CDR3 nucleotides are TGTGCCAGCAGTAACGGGGACCGGATGAAGGAGACCCAGTACTTC. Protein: CASSNGDRMKETQYF.

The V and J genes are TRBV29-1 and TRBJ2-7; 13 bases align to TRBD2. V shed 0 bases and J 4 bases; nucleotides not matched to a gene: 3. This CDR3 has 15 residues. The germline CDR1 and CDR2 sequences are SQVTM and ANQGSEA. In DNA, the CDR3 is TGCAGCGTTGAAGAAGAACTAGCGGGAGGGTACGAGCAGTACTTC. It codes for CSVEEELAGGYEQYF.

This chain's CDR3 is CSAHPEGTRLYEQYF. The CDR3 coding sequence is TGCAGTGCACACCCAGAGGGGACTAGACTCTACGAGCAGTACTTC. The chain is built from TRBV20-1 and TRBJ2-7; 8 positions match TRBD2. Germline CDR1 reads DFQATT; CDR2 reads SNEGSKA (reference sequence). V was pared by 6 bases and J by 3 bases, with 13 bases of the junction left unmatched. The CDR3 length is 15 residues.